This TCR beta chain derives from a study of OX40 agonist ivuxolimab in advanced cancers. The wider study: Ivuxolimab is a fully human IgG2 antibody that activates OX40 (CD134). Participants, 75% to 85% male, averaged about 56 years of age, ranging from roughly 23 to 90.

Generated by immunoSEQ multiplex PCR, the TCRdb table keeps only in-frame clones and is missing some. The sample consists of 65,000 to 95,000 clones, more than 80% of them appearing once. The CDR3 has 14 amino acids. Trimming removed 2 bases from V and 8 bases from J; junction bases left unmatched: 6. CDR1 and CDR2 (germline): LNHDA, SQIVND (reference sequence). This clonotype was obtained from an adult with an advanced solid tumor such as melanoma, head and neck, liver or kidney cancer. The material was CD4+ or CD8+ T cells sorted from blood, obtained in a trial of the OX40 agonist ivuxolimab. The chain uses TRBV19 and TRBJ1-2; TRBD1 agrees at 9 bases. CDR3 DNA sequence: TGTGCCAGTAGTATACCGGACAGGGGAGGAGGCTACACCTTC. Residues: CASSIPDRGGGYTF.